A single sample gave rise to the 24 T cell receptor beta chains below, sequenced in a study of blood T cells in healthy people across ages (dated by TCRdb to between 2014 and 2016). The library was produced with 5' RACE. TCRdb names Illumina HiSeq 2500 as the instrument used. A second roughly 6 to 12 cycle PCR used a sample-barcoded 5' primer and a J-beta primer mix. The raw public data were reprocessed by TCRdb itself: fastp quality trimming at Q25, MiXCR clonotype calling, in-frame beta chains only. Each entry is one CDR3 protein sequence, shown with its most common DNA and genes. Counted in this sample were around 870,000 distinct CDR3 sequences; under 30% of them appeared once. The ten largest clones represent 15% to 20% of the sample. Material for sequencing was blood. Receptor source: a woman older than 75 in good health.

This clonotype was counted a single time. This chain uses TRBV6-5 with TRBJ2-1; possible D gene TRBD2, 6 bases. With the DNA end fitting TRBJ2-7 better, the J assignment may be wrong. This CDR3 spans 17 amino acids. Germline CDR1 and CDR2: MNHEY and SVGAGI. The CDR3 is CASSYSSRRGSYNEQYF. The CDR3 DNA reads TGTGCCAGCAGTTACTCATCGCGGCGGGGTTCCTACAATGAGCAGTACTTC.

A few counts support this clonotype. The gene calls are TRBV29-1 and TRBJ2-4, with D possibly being TRBD2 (5 bases). Germline V gives CDR1 SQVTM, CDR2 ANQGSEA. V lost 4 bases and J lost 3, with 10 bases in between. The CDR3 length is 13 residues. In nucleotides, the CDR3 is TGCAGCGTTGCTTTGGGGAGCAAAAACATTCAGTACTTC. It encodes CSVALGSKNIQYF.

This clonotype came up a few times. The chain joins TRBV3-1 to TRBJ2-5, with 11 bases fitting TRBD1. This CDR3 has 16 amino acids. The V and J ends lost 2 bases and 11 bases, in that order; junction bases with no gene match: 13. CDR1 and CDR2 from the germline V gene are LGHDT and YNNKEL (reference sequence). CDR3 sequence reads: CASSQNARTGGDEQYF. CDR3 coding DNA: TGTGCCAGCAGCCAAAACGCCAGGACAGGGGGCGATGAGCAGTACTTC.

V and J are TRBV27 and TRBJ2-7; D not certain. The ends were cut back, 3 bases at V and 6 bases at J, with 12 bases in the middle. The length of the CDR3 is 13 residues. CDR1 MNHEY and CDR2 SMNVEV come from the germline V gene (reference sequence). DNA of the CDR3: TGTGCCAGCAGTTTTACAGCTTCGGGCGAGCAGTACTTC. Translated, it gives CASSFTASGEQYF.

V gene TRBV18 combines with J gene TRBJ2-5, with 7 bases matching TRBD2. The J call could be wrong; TRBJ2-7 is a better fit for the DNA end. From germline, CDR1 is KGHSH and CDR2 LQKENI. This CDR3 has 14 amino acids. The CDR3 nucleotides read TGTGCCAGCTCACCACCGGGAGGGCCGGGCGAGCAGTACTTC. Translated: CASSPPGGPGEQYF.

This chain links TRBV11-2 with TRBJ2-4; 9 positions agree with TRBD1. In germline, CDR1 is SGHAT, CDR2 FQNNGV. The CDR3 sequence is 16 residues long. The junction had 8 bases not matched to a gene; V was cut back by 5 bases and J by 3 bases. This CDR3 is CASSATGGWGKNIQYF. Here the CDR3 DNA reads TGTGCCAGCAGCGCTACAGGGGGCTGGGGCAAAAACATTCAGTACTTC.

This chain joins TRBV28 and TRBJ1-6; 9 bases are a match to TRBD1. V trimming: 5 bases; J trimming: 5 bases; junction bases outside the gene matches: 7. Germline V gene lookup returns CDR1 MDHEN and CDR2 SYDVKM. CDR3 length equals 16 residues. CDR3 nucleotide sequence: TGTGCCAGCAGTGATTTTAGGACAGGGGATAATTCACCCCTCCACTTT. Translated, it gives CASSDFRTGDNSPLHF.

The rearrangement joins TRBV18 to TRBJ2-1; D uncertain. V dropped 2 bases and J dropped 8 bases, with 7 bases sitting between them. The CDR3 has 12 residues. Germline-derived CDR1 and CDR2 are KGHSH and LQKENI. The DNA of the CDR3 is TGTGCCAGCTCACCATTGGTGGATGAGCAGTTCTTC. It translates to CASSPLVDEQFF.

At least ten counts were recorded for this clonotype. The genes are TRBV7-2 and TRBJ2-6; D call uncertain. Between the trimmed V and J ends, which lost 1 base and 0 bases, there was a span of 7 bases. The CDR3 runs to 16 residues. Germline lookup yields CDR1 SGHTA and CDR2 FQGNSA. The CDR3 loop reads CASSLGHTSGANVLTF. DNA for the CDR3: TGTGCCAGCAGCTTAGGCCATACCTCTGGGGCCAACGTCCTGACTTTC.

The CDR3 bases are TGTGCCACCGAGCATCAAGCATTGATCCCTACCTACAATGAGCAGTTCTTC. Protein: CATEHQALIPTYNEQFF. The chain uses TRBV3-1 and TRBJ2-1; no clear D gene. V was shortened by 10 bases and J by 2 bases, with 24 bases between the two germline ends. This CDR3 comprises 17 residues. Germline V gene data show CDR1 as LGHDT and CDR2 as YNNKEL (reference sequence).

This clonotype was detected ten times or more. The gene calls are TRBV7-2 and TRBJ2-3; D is possibly TRBD2 (7 bases). The ends were cut back, 1 base at V and 14 bases at J, with 16 bases in the middle. Germline CDR1 is SGHTA and CDR2 is FQGNSA. The CDR3 is 13 amino acids. CDR3 protein: CASSLGGGVEGYF. The CDR3 nucleotides are TGTGCCAGCAGCTTAGGCGGGGGCGTCGAGGGGTATTTT.

On this clonotype itself: The junction departs from germline at one end; a sequencing error may be responsible. This chain joins TRBV7-2 and TRBJ1-1, with a weak D call TRBD1 (5 bases). This CDR3 region has 15 residues. Germline loops: CDR1 SGHTA, CDR2 FQGNSA. In DNA form, the CDR3 reads TGTGCCAGCAGCTTATTAGGGGTTGGGAACATTGAAGCTTTCTTT. Translated: CASSLLGVGNIEAFF.

This clonotype was detected a few times. The chain combines TRBV4-3 with TRBJ1-4, with 8 bases matching TRBD1. The CDR3 extends over 18 amino acids. V shed 0 bases and J 8 bases; nucleotides not matched to a gene: 14. In germline, CDR1 is LGHNA, CDR2 YSLEER. CDR3 region: CASSQEWGTGLGDEKLFF. The CDR3, as DNA: TGCGCCAGCAGCCAAGAGTGGGGGACAGGCCTAGGGGACGAAAAACTGTTTTTT.

This clonotype was picked up many times. The chain is built from TRBV5-1 and TRBJ1-2; D is possibly TRBD1 (5 bases). CDR3 size: 15 residues. V shed 7 bases and J shed 5 bases, with 21 bases lying between them. Germline V CDR1 and CDR2: SGHRS, YFSETQ. This CDR3 is CASAIGDGASYGYTF. The CDR3 nucleotides read TGCGCCAGCGCCATTGGGGACGGAGCATCGTATGGCTACACCTTC. The whole variable domain, remainder taken from reference TRBV5-1 and TRBJ1-2, is KAGVTQTPRYLIKTRGQQVTLSCSPISGHRSVSWYQQTPGQGLQFLFEYFSETQRNKGNFPGRFSGRQFSNSRSEMNVSTLELGDSALYLCASAIGDGASYGYTFGSGTRLTVV.

The V call is TRBV20-1, the J call TRBJ2-3; 11 bases are shared with TRBD2. Germline V lookup: CDR1 DFQATT, CDR2 SNEGSKA (reference sequence). Trimming at V came to 0 bases and at J to 2 bases, leaving 4 bases not matched to a gene. CDR3 size: 16 residues. The DNA for the CDR3 is TGCAGTGCTAGAGATTTGACTAGCGGGGACACAGATACGCAGTATTTT. Translating gives CSARDLTSGDTDTQYF.

V gene TRBV3-1 combines with J gene TRBJ1-2; 9 bases match TRBD1. V lost 1 base to trimming and J lost 3 bases; unmatched junction nucleotides: 9. In germline, CDR1 is LGHDT, CDR2 YNNKEL (reference sequence). The CDR3 extends over 17 amino acids. The CDR3 DNA sequence: TGTGCCAGCAGCCAAGGGACAGGGGTGCGTATTCACTATGGCTACACCTTC. Its protein is CASSQGTGVRIHYGYTF.

Many counts were recorded for this clonotype. This chain connects TRBV6-5 to TRBJ2-5; TRBD2 might be the D (5 bases). CDR1 is MNHEY and CDR2 is SVGAGI in the germline V gene. CDR3 size: 16 residues. V lost 6 bases and J 5 bases, leaving 22 bases between the germline ends. CDR3 DNA sequence: TGTGCCAGCAGGCGCAGTGGCAGCCGGGGAAAGGAGACCCAGTACTTC. Translated: CASRRSGSRGKETQYF.

This clonotype appeared a few times. The J gene is TRBJ1-1, the V gene TRBV7-9; 9 nucleotides match TRBD1. The CDR3 contains 16 residues. The J segment lost 4 bases and the V segment lost 0 bases, leaving 6 bases of the junction unmatched. CDR1 and CDR2 (germline): SEHNR, FQNEAQ (reference sequence). The CDR3 is CASSLAGQGKSTEAFF. In DNA form, the CDR3 reads TGTGCCAGCAGCTTAGCGGGACAGGGCAAAAGCACTGAAGCTTTCTTT.

The V and J genes are TRBV7-9 and TRBJ1-2; possibly TRBD1 for D (6 bases). The CDR3 covers 15 residues. Deletions cut 5 bases from V and 8 bases from J, with 21 bases between. CDR1 SEHNR and CDR2 FQNEAQ come from the germline V gene (reference sequence). Here the CDR3 reads CASSHPDRPTAGYTF. As DNA, the CDR3 is TGTGCCAGCAGCCATCCCGACAGGCCCACGGCGGGCTACACCTTC.

In this sample, this clonotype turned up many times. The J gene is TRBJ2-3, the V gene TRBV6-2 or TRBV6-3; D call uncertain. Germline V gene sequence: CDR1 MNHEY, CDR2 SVGEGT. V shed 6 bases and J shed 2 bases, with 15 bases lying between them. This CDR3 is 15 amino acids long. CDR3: CASSTRVSATDTQYF. The CDR3 nucleotides are TGTGCCAGCAGCACCAGAGTATCGGCCACAGATACGCAGTATTTT.

The chain has TRBV27 and TRBJ2-1, with D tentatively TRBD2 (7 bases). V lost 6 bases to trimming and J lost 7 bases, with 16 bases between them. Germline V CDR1 and CDR2: MNHEY, SMNVEV (reference sequence). The CDR3 spans 14 residues. The CDR3 bases are TGTGCCAGCAGGGGGGGGCGGGGGTGGAATGAGCAGTTCTTC. The encoded protein is CASRGGRGWNEQFF.

This clonotype was observed at least ten times. One base away lies a much larger clone, so this may be a sequencing read error. V gene TRBV5-6 combines with J gene TRBJ2-3; D is unclear. This CDR3 is built from 17 residues. Germline CDR1 and CDR2: SGHDT and YYEEEE. Trimming took off 4 bases at V and 3 bases at J, with 21 bases between the two ends. Written as DNA, the CDR3 is TGTGCCAGCAGCACACCAGGACGAGCGAGAACGACAGATACGCAGTATTTT. Protein sequence: CASSTPGRARTTDTQYF.

There are many counts of this clonotype. The chain has TRBV5-1 and TRBJ2-5; 8 bases match TRBD2. Germline V gene sequence: CDR1 SGHRS, CDR2 YFSETQ. V shed 3 bases and J 5 bases; nucleotides not matched to a gene: 12. This CDR3 spans 16 amino acids. CDR3 DNA sequence: TGCGCCAGCAGCTCTCCCTCCAGCGGGGGCTGGGAGACCCAGTACTTC. Its protein is CASSSPSSGGWETQYF.

The sample holds a few counts of this clonotype. The chain employs TRBV3-1 and TRBJ2-3; 8 nucleotides align to TRBD2. The length of the CDR3 is 16 residues. CDR1 is LGHDT, CDR2 YNNKEL, per germline (reference sequence). V gave up 4 bases and J gave up 2 bases; unmatched junction bases: 8. CDR3 nucleotide sequence: TGTGCCAGCAGCCGAACAGCGGGGGCCACCACAGATACGCAGTATTTT. Translating it yields CASSRTAGATTDTQYF.